Shown below are 4 T cell receptor beta chains from a single sample sequenced in a study of sequential checkpoint blockade in melanoma. Generated by immunoSEQ multiplex PCR, the TCRdb table keeps only in-frame clones and is missing some. Here the sample spans fewer than 25,000 clones, around 70% being singletons. The treatment here: randomized to nivolumab then ipilimumab (arm A) or the reverse (arm B). The input for sequencing was CD8+ T cells sorted from blood (inferred from file names), taken from a patient given nivolumab and ipilimumab in sequence. These receptors were obtained from a human donor with melanoma.

About this clone: At one end the junction does not follow the germline gene, possibly because of a read error. The CDR3 DNA is TGTGCCAGCAGCGTGGATGGGACAGGGTCTGAGAGCTTC. This encodes CASSVDGTGSESF. The chain uses TRBV9 and TRBJ1-2; TRBD1 matches at 9 bases. CDR1 is SGDLS, CDR2 YYNGEE, per germline. The CDR3 totals 13 residues.

This clone was detected once. The genes are TRBV9 and TRBJ2-5, with TRBD2 identical over 9 bases. Trimming at V came to 1 base and at J to 2 bases, leaving 0 bases not matched to a gene. Germline values: CDR1 SGDLS, CDR2 YYNGEE. This CDR3 spans 14 amino acids. CDR3 residues: CASSVLAGQETQYF. CDR3 nucleotides: TGTGCCAGCAGCGTACTAGCGGGGCAAGAGACCCAGTACTTC.

This sequence joins TRBV19 and TRBJ2-5, with D hard to call. Trimming removed 5 bases from V and 5 bases from J, with 6 bases in between. Germline values: CDR1 LNHDA, CDR2 SQIVND (reference sequence). This CDR3 region has 11 residues. The CDR3 protein is CASSELETQYF. The CDR3 bases are TGTGCCAGTAGTGAGCTGGAGACCCAGTACTTC.

The chain carries TRBV6-6 and TRBJ1-4, with D possibly TRBD1 on 5 matching bases. V was trimmed by 7 bases and J by 4 bases, leaving 10 bases between them. The CDR3 extends over 13 amino acids. The germline gives CDR1 MNHNY, CDR2 SVGAGI (reference sequence). CDR3 region: CASTGQGNEKLFF. In nucleotides, the CDR3 is TGTGCCAGCACTGGCCAGGGTAATGAAAAACTGTTTTTT.